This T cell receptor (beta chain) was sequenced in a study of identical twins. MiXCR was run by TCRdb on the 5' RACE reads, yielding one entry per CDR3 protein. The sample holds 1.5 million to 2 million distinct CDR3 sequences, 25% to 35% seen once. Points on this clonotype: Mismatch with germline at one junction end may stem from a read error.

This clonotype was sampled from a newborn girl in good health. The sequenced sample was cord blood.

CDR3 bases: TGTGCCGGCAGTTTAGTTGGAAATCAGCCCCAGAATTTT. It is translated as CAGSLVGNQPQNF. The chain employs TRBV27 and TRBJ1-5, with D unclear. This CDR3 is built from 13 residues. Germline V gene data show CDR1 as MNHEY and CDR2 as SMNVEV (reference sequence).